The source of this T cell receptor beta chain is a study of response to subunit inactivated influenza vaccine. MiXCR, run by TCRdb on the RT-PCR reads, gives a single entry per CDR3 protein. The table records around 520,000 distinct CDR3 sequences, roughly 10% of them present only once. Germline CDR1 reads KGHSH; CDR2 reads LQKENI. This CDR3 contains 15 residues. The germline V and J ends were trimmed by 3 bases and 2 bases, with 11 bases remaining between them. The TCR originated in a man aged 50-60 years who received an inactivated influenza vaccine. Material: PBMCs from blood, obtained on the day of vaccination. V usage is TRBV18 and J usage is TRBJ1-5, with D uncertain. The CDR3 loop reads CASSPRHGGNQPQHF. The CDR3, as DNA: TGTGCCAGCTCACCTCGACATGGGGGCAATCAGCCCCAGCATTTT.